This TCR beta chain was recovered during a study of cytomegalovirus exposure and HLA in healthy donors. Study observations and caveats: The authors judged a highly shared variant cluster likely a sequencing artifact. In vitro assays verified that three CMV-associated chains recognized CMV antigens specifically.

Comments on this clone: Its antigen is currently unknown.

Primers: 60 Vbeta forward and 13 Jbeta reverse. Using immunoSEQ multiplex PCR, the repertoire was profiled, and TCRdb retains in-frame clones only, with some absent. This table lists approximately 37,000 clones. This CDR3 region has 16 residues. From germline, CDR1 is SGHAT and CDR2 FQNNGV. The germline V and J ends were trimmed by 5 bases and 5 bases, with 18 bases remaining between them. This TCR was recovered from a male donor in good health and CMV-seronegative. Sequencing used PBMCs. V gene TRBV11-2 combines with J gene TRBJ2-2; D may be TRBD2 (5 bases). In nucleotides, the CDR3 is TGTGCCAGCAGCCTCGACAAAGGAGGCAAAACCGGGGAGCTGTTTTTT. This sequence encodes CASSLDKGGKTGELFF.